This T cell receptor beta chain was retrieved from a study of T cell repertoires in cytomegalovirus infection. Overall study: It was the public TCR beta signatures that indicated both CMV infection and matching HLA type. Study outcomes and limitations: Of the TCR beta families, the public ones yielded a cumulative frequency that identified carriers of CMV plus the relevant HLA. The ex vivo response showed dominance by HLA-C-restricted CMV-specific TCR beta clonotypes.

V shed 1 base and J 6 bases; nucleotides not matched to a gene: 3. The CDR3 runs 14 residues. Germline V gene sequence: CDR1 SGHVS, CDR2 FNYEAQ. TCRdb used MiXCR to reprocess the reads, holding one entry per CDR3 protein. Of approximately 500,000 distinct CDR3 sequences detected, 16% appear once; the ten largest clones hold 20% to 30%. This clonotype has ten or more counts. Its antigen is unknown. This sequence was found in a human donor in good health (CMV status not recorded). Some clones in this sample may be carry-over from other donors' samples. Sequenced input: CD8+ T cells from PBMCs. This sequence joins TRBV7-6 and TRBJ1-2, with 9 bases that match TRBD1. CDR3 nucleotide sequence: TGTGCCAGCAGCTTAGTGACAGGGGGGGATGGCTACACCTTC. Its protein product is CASSLVTGGDGYTF.